What follows is one T cell receptor (beta chain) and its context. These data come from a study of yellow fever vaccine responses in identical twins. This CDR3 spans 14 amino acids. Looked up from germline, CDR1 is SGDLS and CDR2 is YYNGEE. Trimming removed 4 bases from V and 2 bases from J; junction bases left unmatched: 5. Via MiXCR, TCRdb re-called the RT-PCR reads, giving one row per CDR3 protein. This table holds around 33,000 distinct CDR3 sequences, 50% to 65% found once. The chain combines TRBV9 with TRBJ2-7; 8 nucleotides align to TRBD1. Here the sequenced sample was T cells from blood (PBMCs), unsorted or a sorted subset (not recorded which), taken before or after yellow fever vaccination (not recorded which). The clonotype comes from a woman between 18 and 29 years old who received the yellow fever vaccine. CDR3 sequence: CASSPDRGAYEQYF. For the CDR3, the DNA is TGTGCCAGCAGCCCTGACAGGGGCGCCTACGAGCAGTACTTC.